Described below is a single T cell receptor beta chain sequence and its context. What it binds is unknown. The CDR3 is made up of 15 amino acids. Looked up from germline, CDR1 is MGHRA and CDR2 is YSYEKL. V lost 1 base and J lost 4, with 13 bases in between. Version v3.0 of the immunoSEQ assay ran at survey level. Assay: immunoSEQ multiplex PCR; the TCRdb copy retains only in-frame clones and omits some. The sample has about 36,000 clones, 94% seen once. Prior to DNA extraction, the samples held 1-10 million cryopreserved PBMC. This sample is part of a study of long-term antiretroviral therapy in people with HIV. Study observations and caveats: Against controls, HIV repertoires showed narrower ranges of CDR3 length. ART preceded a rise in diversity that nonetheless stayed lower than in transplant donor controls. Repertoire composition at all time points was dominated by clones that had expanded before ART.

J is TRBJ1-2 and V is TRBV4-1, with unresolved D. Source: unsorted PBMCs, taken 4.1 years after starting antiretroviral therapy. The receptor was isolated from a woman aged 45-60 years with HIV. CDR3 in DNA: TGCGCCAGCAGCCAAGGTGGCAGGCCGATCTATGGCTACACCTTC. It translates to CASSQGGRPIYGYTF.